Below, one TCR beta chain is given with its context. A single count supports this clonotype. No cognate antigen has been identified for it. Nothing much larger sits one base from this clone, and base qualities are not available. The library was obtained by PCR. Sequencing was carried out with an Illumina HiSeq 2500. TCR libraries were prepared with molecular barcoding, using unique molecular identifiers to normalize TCRbeta repertoire quantification. Starting from the raw public reads, TCRdb applied fastp trimming at Q25, assembled clones with MiXCR and retained in-frame beta chains. Rows matching on CDR3 protein sequence are summarized as one entry with the most common DNA and genes. For this sample the table gives 800,000 to 1,000,000 distinct CDR3 sequences, of which 25% to 30% were detected only once. The ten largest clones capture more than 25% of the sample. The sample comes from a study of T-cell reconstitution after alpha-beta-depleted transplantation in children (TCRdb year 2016). Notes on the research overall: T-cell immune reconstitution after TCRalphabeta/CD19-depleted allogeneic hematopoietic cell transplantation in children was quantitatively tracked in the study by means of TCR repertoire profiling. Broader findings and caveats from the paper: Over the following months the frequencies of hyperexpanded clones went down, and after one year T-cell counts and TCRbeta diversity were mostly credited to newly produced T cells. In some patients, the high TCRbeta diversity seen at day 60 was put down to recipient T cells and intrathymic progenitors that had survived conditioning. About two months after transplant, the apparently early recovery of alphabetaT-cell counts reportedly depended on just several hundred clones that had expanded rapidly and came from non-depleted graft cells.

Clipping removes 2 bases from V and 3 bases from J, with 11 as the unmatched junction base count. CDR1 and CDR2 (MNHEY, SVGAGI) derive from the germline V gene. The CDR3 contains 18 residues, cysteine and phenylalanine counted. The entry retains the CDR3 DNA only, 54 bases that are in frame from base 1. This specimen's treatment or condition label, per the study, means: allogeneic hematopoietic cell transplantation with graft depleted of TCRalphabeta T cells and CD19 B cells. The transplant recipients were children given TCRalphabeta/CD19-depleted allogeneic hematopoietic cell grafts. Sequences were derived from PBMCs, mostly from graft donor cells, sampled 360 days after TCRalphabeta/CD19-depleted stem cell transplant. The receptor was isolated from a boy less than two years old who had a stem cell transplant for SCID, so the T cells may come from the graft donor. The rearrangement combines TRBV6-5 with TRBJ2-1; 9 middle bases align to TRBD2. CDR3 sequence: CASSYRASGGTYYNEQFF. Read as DNA, the sequence is TGTGCCAGCAGTTACCGGGCCAGCGGGGGGACTTACTACAATGAGCAGTTCTTC.